These 27 T cell receptor beta chains originate from one sample sequenced in a study of control samples from healthy donors and cancer patients. Using immunoSEQ multiplex PCR, the repertoire was profiled, and TCRdb retains in-frame clones only, with some absent. The top ten clones hold 6.2% of a sample with around 76,000 clones, roughly 92% of them seen once. The source material was blood. The receptor set was obtained from a woman aged 40 to 50 in good health.

This clone appeared a single time. The chain has TRBV9 and TRBJ2-3, with 12 positions matching TRBD1. The CDR3 covers 16 residues. V dropped 2 bases and J dropped 6; count of bases not matched to a gene: 7. The germline gives CDR1 SGDLS, CDR2 YYNGEE. The CDR3 bases are TGTGCCAGCAGCGTTACCGGGACAGGGGGCGGGGATACGCAGTATTTT. Protein sequence: CASSVTGTGGGDTQYF.

Here the CDR3 DNA reads TGTGCCAGCAGTGAACTATTGGGGGCGGGTGAAAAACTGTTTTTT. This codes for CASSELLGAGEKLFF. The rearrangement uses TRBV2 and TRBJ1-4, with a weak D call TRBD1 (6 bases). The CDR3 runs 15 residues. Trimming cost V 2 bases and J 7 bases, with 14 bases left between them. Looked up from germline, CDR1 is SNHLY and CDR2 is FYNNEI.

This sequence joins TRBV5-1 and TRBJ1-6; 7 bases are a match to TRBD1. Trimming removed 2 bases from V and 5 bases from J; junction bases left unmatched: 1. CDR3 length: 14 residues. The germline V gene encodes CDR1 SGHRS and CDR2 YFSETQ. This chain's CDR3 is CASSFQGDNSPLHF. CDR3 nucleotides: TGCGCCAGCAGCTTCCAGGGGGATAATTCACCCCTCCACTTT.

The chain is built from TRBV6-5 and TRBJ1-5; possible D gene TRBD1, 5 bases. This CDR3 has 15 residues. V was clipped by 0 bases and J by 3 bases, with 9 bases between them. Germline assignment: CDR1 MNHEY and CDR2 SVGAGI. The CDR3, as DNA: TGTGCCAGCAGTTACTCGGGGGGGGTCAATCAGCCCCAGCATTTT. Translating gives CASSYSGGVNQPQHF.

This clone was recorded once. The genes are TRBV11-3 and TRBJ2-7; D might be TRBD1 (6 bases). V was clipped by 5 bases and J by 0 bases, with 14 bases between them. The CDR3 length is 15 residues. In germline, CDR1 is SGHNT, CDR2 YENEEA. In DNA, the CDR3 is TGTGCCAGCAGCCCCGGAGAGGGGGTCTCCTACGAGCAGTACTTC. It yields the protein CASSPGEGVSYEQYF.

The chain joins TRBV5-6 to TRBJ2-1; tentative D call: TRBD1 (5 bases). The V and J ends lost 0 bases and 13 bases respectively, with 8 bases between them. The CDR3 is 11 amino acids. Germline V gene sequence: CDR1 SGHDT, CDR2 YYEEEE. CDR3 sequence: CASSLVREQFF. The DNA for the CDR3 is TGTGCCAGCAGCTTGGTCAGGGAACAGTTCTTC.

The V gene is TRBV5-6, the J gene TRBJ1-5; D is possibly TRBD1 (5 bases). This CDR3 is 16 amino acids long. The V and J ends lost 4 bases and 3 bases respectively, with 17 bases between them. Germline values: CDR1 SGHDT, CDR2 YYEEEE. The CDR3 DNA reads as TGTGCCAGCAGCCCGGGGGGATTGGGTGACAATCAGCCCCAGCATTTT. This sequence encodes CASSPGGLGDNQPQHF.

The CDR3 spells CAWSRVRGPQPQHF. The CDR3 nucleotides read TGTGCCTGGAGCCGTGTGCGGGGCCCGCAGCCCCAGCATTTT. The chain combines TRBV30 with TRBJ1-5, with D maybe TRBD1 (5 bases). Trimming shortened V by 3 bases and J by 7 bases, and 16 bases separated the two germline ends. The CDR3 is 14 amino acids. Germline V CDR1 and CDR2: GTSNPN, SVGIG (reference sequence).

This clone has only one observation. J is TRBJ2-7 and V is TRBV7-9; D possibly corresponds to TRBD1 (6 bases). CDR1 SEHNR and CDR2 FQNEAQ come from the germline V gene (reference sequence). The CDR3 sequence is 16 residues long. The V and J ends lost 2 bases and 5 bases respectively, with 19 bases between them. The CDR3 DNA follows: TGTGCCAGCAGCTTACCCTCTAGGGGGATTAGCGACGAGCAGTACTTC. It encodes CASSLPSRGISDEQYF.

In nucleotides, the CDR3 is TGTGCCAGCAGTTATAGAACCGGCAGGAAGTACTTC. This sequence encodes CASSYRTGRKYF. The chain joins TRBV6-2 or TRBV6-3 to TRBJ2-7, with D unresolved. Germline V gene sequence: CDR1 MNHEY, CDR2 SVGEGT. The CDR3 runs 12 residues. The V and J ends lost 3 bases and 11 bases respectively, with 14 bases between them.

The chain combines TRBV7-2 with TRBJ1-2, with 7 bases that match TRBD1. V lost 3 bases, J lost 4 bases, and 2 bases stayed unmatched. This CDR3 region has 13 residues. Looked up from germline, CDR1 is SGHTA and CDR2 is FQGNSA. CDR3 residues: CASSLGQIYGYTF. CDR3 coding DNA: TGTGCCAGCAGCTTGGGACAGATCTATGGCTACACCTTC.

Turning to this clone: The sample carries other DNA sequences with the same CDR3. The chain has TRBV7-9 and TRBJ1-4, with TRBD1 matching over 8 bases. The germline V gene encodes CDR1 SEHNR and CDR2 FQNEAQ (reference sequence). Trimming removed 3 bases from V and 2 bases from J; junction bases left unmatched: 5. The CDR3 is made up of 16 amino acids. In nucleotides, the CDR3 is TGTGCCAGCAGCTTGGGAGACAGGGGCACTAATGAAAAACTGTTTTTT. The encoded protein is CASSLGDRGTNEKLFF. Filled out from reference TRBV7-9 and TRBJ1-4, the complete variable domain reads DTGVSQNPRHKITKRGQNVTFRCDPISEHNRLYWYRQTLGQGPEFLTYFQNEAQLEKSRLLSDRFSAERPKGSFSTLEIQRTEQGDSAMYLCASSLGDRGTNEKLFFGSGTQLSVL.

The rearrangement joins TRBV4-3 to TRBJ1-1, with 8 bases that match TRBD1. The junction had 4 bases not matched to a gene; V was cut back by 0 bases and J by 1 base. Per germline, CDR1 LGHNA and CDR2 YSLEER. The CDR3 contains 16 residues. CDR3 loop: CASSQDIGTGNTEAFF. The CDR3 region has the DNA TGCGCCAGCAGCCAAGATATAGGGACAGGGAACACTGAAGCTTTCTTT.

The chain is built from TRBV9 and TRBJ2-1, with D perhaps matching TRBD2 (5 bases). The CDR3 runs to 20 residues. In germline, CDR1 is SGDLS, CDR2 YYNGEE. Trimming pared 4 bases from V and 6 bases from J, leaving 32 bases between. CDR3 nucleotides: TGTGCCAGCAGCCCGAGCCCTTGGACTGCCGCCCCTTGGGGTTTCAATGAGCAGTTCTTC. Protein product: CASSPSPWTAAPWGFNEQFF.

The chain has TRBV7-2 and TRBJ2-2, with 11 bases identical to TRBD2. CDR3 length equals 16 residues. The V segment lost 4 bases and the J segment 3 bases; nucleotides outside the gene matches: 4. CDR1 and CDR2 from the germline V gene are SGHTA and FQGNSA. As DNA, the CDR3 is TGTGCCAGCAGCTGGACTAGCGGGCGGGACACCGGGGAGCTGTTTTTT. Residues: CASSWTSGRDTGELFF. The full variable domain, with the rest looked up from reference TRBV7-2 and TRBJ2-2, is GAGVSQSPSNKVTEKGKDVELRCDPISGHTALYWYRQSLGQGLEFLIYFQGNSAPDKSGLPSDRFSAERTGGSVSTLTIQRTQQEDSAVYLCASSWTSGRDTGELFFGEGSRLTVL.

The CDR3 loop reads CASSPRQGQTNEKLFF. CDR3 DNA: TGTGCCAGCAGCCCAAGACAGGGGCAAACTAATGAAAAACTGTTTTTT. The chain carries TRBV7-9 and TRBJ1-4; 8 bases are a match to TRBD1. Germline loops: CDR1 SEHNR, CDR2 FQNEAQ (reference sequence). The V segment lost 5 bases and the J segment 1 base; nucleotides outside the gene matches: 6. The CDR3 is 16 residues long. The whole variable domain, filled in from reference TRBV7-9 and TRBJ1-4, reads DTGVSQNPRHKITKRGQNVTFRCDPISEHNRLYWYRQTLGQGPEFLTYFQNEAQLEKSRLLSDRFSAERPKGSFSTLEIQRTEQGDSAMYLCASSPRQGQTNEKLFFGSGTQLSVL.

This clone was seen a single time. This sequence joins TRBV10-3 and TRBJ1-1; TRBD1 agrees at 12 bases. CDR1 is ENHRY and CDR2 is SYGVKD in the germline V gene. V lost 7 bases, J lost 7 bases, and 10 bases stayed unmatched. CDR3 length equals 15 residues. The CDR3 here is CAINNPGQGASEAFF. The CDR3, as DNA: TGTGCCATCAACAACCCGGGACAGGGGGCTAGTGAAGCTTTCTTT.

Worth noting for this clone: The same CDR3 is also encoded by other DNA sequences in this sample. The chain has TRBV21-1 and TRBJ1-1; TRBD1, the table's D call, was not compared with the DNA. TRBV21-1 is listed as a pseudogene. CDR3 length equals 21 residues. CDR3 residues: CASSKEVQGWWDRGSNTEAFF. In DNA form, the CDR3 reads TGTGCCAGCAGCAAAGAAGTACAAGGATGGTGGGACAGGGGCTCGAACACTGAAGCTTTCTTT.

The genes are TRBV18 and TRBJ1-1, with unresolved D. The length of the CDR3 is 14 residues. V was clipped by 4 bases and J by 1 base, with 10 bases between them. CDR1 is KGHSH and CDR2 is LQKENI in the germline V gene. In nucleotides, the CDR3 is TGTGCCAGCTCACTTTCTACAGCGAACACTGAAGCTTTCTTT. Protein sequence: CASSLSTANTEAFF.

V is TRBV7-2 and J is TRBJ1-2, with 8 positions matching TRBD1. The CDR3 runs to 16 residues. Germline V gives CDR1 SGHTA, CDR2 FQGNSA. Trimming cost V 1 base and J 2 bases; bases outside gene matches: 6. The CDR3 sequence: CASSLGSTGGNYGYTF. The CDR3 nucleotides read TGTGCCAGCAGCTTAGGGTCAACAGGGGGGAACTATGGCTACACCTTC.

This clone was seen once. The CDR3 here is CASSRLGLAVQETQYF. The CDR3 DNA reads TGCGCCAGCAGCCGCCTGGGACTAGCTGTTCAAGAGACCCAGTACTTC. The chain joins TRBV4-1 to TRBJ2-5, with 9 bases lining up with TRBD2. The CDR3 contains 16 residues. In germline, CDR1 is MGHRA, CDR2 YSYEKL. The junction had 8 bases not matched to a gene; V was cut back by 4 bases and J by 2 bases.

The chain couples TRBV7-9 to TRBJ1-1, with D perhaps matching TRBD1 (5 bases). CDR1 SEHNR and CDR2 FQNEAQ come from the germline V gene (reference sequence). This CDR3 has 13 residues. Trimming shortened V by 10 bases and J by 4 bases, and 16 bases separated the two germline ends. Here the CDR3 reads CATLRAGSTEAFF. The CDR3 DNA follows: TGTGCCACCCTCAGGGCGGGTTCCACTGAAGCTTTCTTT.

This chain joins TRBV6-5 and TRBJ2-5; D is unresolved. This CDR3 is 11 amino acids long. V shed 6 bases and J shed 2 bases, with 4 bases lying between them. Germline V gene data show CDR1 as MNHEY and CDR2 as SVGAGI. In nucleotides, the CDR3 is TGTGCCAGCAGCGAGCAAGAGACCCAGTACTTC. Amino acid sequence: CASSEQETQYF.

The J gene is TRBJ2-3, the V gene TRBV14; no reliable D call. CDR1 is SGHDN and CDR2 is FVKESK in the germline V gene. V was pared by 0 bases and J by 0 bases, with 7 bases between. CDR3 size: 15 residues. Here the CDR3 reads CASSQDLLSTDTQYF. CDR3 DNA sequence: TGTGCCAGCAGCCAAGATTTGCTCAGCACAGATACGCAGTATTTT.

The V call is TRBV13, the J call TRBJ1-2; a weak D match, TRBD1 (6 bases). CDR1 is PRHDT, CDR2 FYEKMQ, per germline (reference sequence). The CDR3 is 15 residues long. Trimming cost V 0 bases and J 4 bases, with 12 bases left between them. The CDR3 here is CASSLGGTLLYGYTF. DNA of the CDR3: TGTGCCAGCAGCTTAGGCGGGACACTCCTCTATGGCTACACCTTC.

The chain has TRBV7-2 and TRBJ2-5, with unresolved D. This CDR3 is built from 14 residues. Germline CDR1 is SGHTA and CDR2 is FQGNSA. V lost 2 bases to trimming and J lost 3 bases, with 10 bases between them. CDR3 DNA: TGTGCCAGCAGCTTATCGTGGCTAGAAGAGACCCAGTACTTC. Translated: CASSLSWLEETQYF.

The CDR3 DNA follows: TGTGCCAGCAGCTTATCTGCGGAGCCCTCCTACGAGCAGTACTTC. It yields the protein CASSLSAEPSYEQYF. This chain joins TRBV7-9 and TRBJ2-7; D is unclear. CDR3 length: 15 amino acids. From germline, CDR1 is SEHNR and CDR2 FQNEAQ (reference sequence). Trimming removed 2 bases at V and 0 bases at J, with 11 bases between.